The present T cell receptor (beta chain) was sequenced within a study of regulatory dendritic cells for organ transplantation. In regard to this clone: The antigen is undetermined.

Regarding the study as a whole: The most alloreactive TCR clonotypes were found in resting memory CD8+ cells.

Clones were sequenced by immunoSEQ multiplex PCR, and TCRdb holds only the in-frame ones, with some missing. The repertoire holds 25,000 to 30,000 clones, with roughly 79% as singletons. Deletions cut 9 bases from V and 4 bases from J, with 14 bases between. The CDR3 extends over 13 amino acids. Per germline, CDR1 SGDLS and CDR2 YYNGEE. Naive CD45RA+ and memory CD45RO+ CD4+ or CD8+ T cells were FACS-sorted. The chain carries TRBV9 and TRBJ1-5, with no clear D. This clonotype was sampled from a human donor in good health. Sequenced input: memory CD4+ T cells from blood. This sample's subset: CD45RO+ memory T cells. The CDR3 sequence is CANEVERNQPQHF. CDR3 nucleotide sequence: TGTGCCAATGAGGTAGAGAGGAATCAGCCCCAGCATTTT.